One sample yielded the 8 T cell receptor beta chains listed below, sequenced in a study of vaccination and CD4 T cells after COVID-19. A single record per CDR3 protein comes from TCRdb applying MiXCR to the PCR reads. Found here are about 36,000 distinct CDR3 sequences, around 33% of them singletons; the top ten hold 5% to 6.5%. Time point reported: late sampling 161 to 241 days after vaccination in a few convalescent patients. The sequences come from CD4+ T cells from blood, collected about 7 months after SARS-CoV-2 vaccination. The receptors originated from a human donor who had recovered from COVID-19.

V usage is TRBV28 and J usage is TRBJ1-5; D is ambiguous. This CDR3 is 13 amino acids long. The ends were cut back, 5 bases at V and 10 bases at J, with 15 bases in the middle. Germline values: CDR1 MDHEN, CDR2 SYDVKM. As DNA, the CDR3 is TGTGCCAGCAGTCCCAGCCTAGTTTATCCCCAGCATTTT. It codes for CASSPSLVYPQHF.

The chain is built from TRBV7-9 and TRBJ1-1, with unresolved D. In germline, CDR1 is SEHNR, CDR2 FQNEAQ (reference sequence). This CDR3 has 14 amino acids. Trimming took 4 bases from V and 8 from J, leaving 17 bases between them. CDR3 protein: CASSSVSRGTEAFF. The DNA for the CDR3 is TGTGCCAGCAGCTCAGTATCGCGGGGTACCGAAGCTTTCTTT.

This chain joins TRBV4-2 and TRBJ1-2; 8 bases line up with TRBD1. The germline V gene encodes CDR1 LGHNA and CDR2 YNFKEQ. The CDR3 has 16 residues. Trimming removed 3 bases from V and 4 bases from J; junction bases left unmatched: 10. The CDR3 DNA reads as TGTGCCAGCAGCCAGGCGGGACAGGAGTACGGCTATGGCTACACCTTC. Residues: CASSQAGQEYGYGYTF.

This clonotype was observed a few times. The V and J genes are TRBV7-9 and TRBJ1-1; D is uncertain. The V gene's germline CDR1 is SEHNR and CDR2 FQNEAQ (reference sequence). This CDR3 spans 14 amino acids. V was clipped by 1 base and J by 7 bases, with 13 bases between them. In nucleotides, the CDR3 is TGTGCCAGCAGCTTAGGTGTAGTGACCGATGAAGCTTTCTTT. Protein sequence: CASSLGVVTDEAFF.

The chain carries TRBV19 and TRBJ2-1; 7 bases are a match to TRBD2. After removal of 5 bases from V and 0 bases from J, the junction contained 4 bases not matched to a gene. Germline V gives CDR1 LNHDA, CDR2 SQIVND (reference sequence). This CDR3 is built from 15 residues. The CDR3: CASSSSGSSYNEQFF. The CDR3 region has the DNA TGTGCCAGTAGTTCTAGCGGCAGCTCCTACAATGAGCAGTTCTTC. Full variable domain (remainder filled in from reference TRBV19 and TRBJ2-1): DGGITQSPKYLFRKEGQNVTLSCEQNLNHDAMYWYRQDPGQGLRLIYYSQIVNDFQKGDIAEGYSVSREKKESFPLTVTSAQKNPTAFYLCASSSSGSSYNEQFFGPGTRLTVL.

The rearrangement joins TRBV25-1 to TRBJ2-7; possibly TRBD1 for D (6 bases). V lost 2 bases to trimming and J lost 9 bases, with 14 bases between them. Germline CDR1 MGHDK, CDR2 SYGVNS. CDR3 length: 13 residues. The CDR3 spells CASSEAPGHWQYF. The CDR3 DNA sequence: TGTGCCAGCAGTGAAGCACCGGGACACTGGCAGTACTTC.

This chain links TRBV7-3 with TRBJ1-5, with TRBD1 identical over 7 bases. J gave up 7 bases and V 3 bases, and 3 bases lay outside the gene matches. Germline V lookup: CDR1 SGHTA, CDR2 FQGTGA. This CDR3 comprises 13 residues. CDR3 region: CASSLGQNQPQHF. The CDR3 DNA follows: TGTGCCAGCAGCTTGGGACAGAACCAGCCCCAGCATTTT.

CDR3 coding DNA: TGTGCCAGCAGCTCAGACAGGGTCCACAATGAGCAGTTCTTC. It encodes CASSSDRVHNEQFF. The chain combines TRBV7-3 with TRBJ2-1, with 7 nucleotides matching TRBD1. Germline V gene sequence: CDR1 SGHTA, CDR2 FQGTGA. V was pared by 4 bases and J by 5 bases, with 5 bases of the junction left unmatched. The CDR3 is 14 residues long. The full variable domain, its missing parts supplied by reference TRBV7-3 and TRBJ2-1, is GAGVSQTPSNKVTEKGKYVELRCDPISGHTALYWYRQSLGQGPEFLIYFQGTGAADDSGLPNDRFFAVRPEGSVSTLKIQRTERGDSAVYLCASSSDRVHNEQFFGPGTRLTVL.